This TCR beta chain was recorded in a study of blood T cell repertoires in COVID-19. Study summary: The analysed material was cDNA or gDNA that came from T cells, B-cell-depleted T cells, or PBMCs.

In the original processing: Estimation of nucleated cell counts was performed using reference gene primer amplification. Sequencing used immunoSEQ multiplex PCR; TCRdb keeps in-frame clones, though not all of them. V, J and clone size are taken as reported in that table, and D and trimming were inferred from the DNA itself. Of approximately 260,000 clones in the sample, 90% were seen once. V gave up 2 bases and J gave up 3 bases, with 10 bases separating them. CDR1 MNHEY and CDR2 SVGEGT come from the germline V gene. The CDR3 totals 14 residues. Seattle cases were enrolled at active infection and followed longitudinally.

The sequenced sample consisted of peripheral blood. V and J are TRBV6-2 or TRBV6-3 and TRBJ1-1, with a tentative D call TRBD1 (6 bases). This clonotype was obtained from a woman aged 55-70 years with COVID-19, enrolled during active disease. The CDR3 here is CASSYGGEDTEAFF. The CDR3 DNA reads as TGTGCCAGCAGTTACGGGGGCGAGGACACTGAAGCTTTCTTT.